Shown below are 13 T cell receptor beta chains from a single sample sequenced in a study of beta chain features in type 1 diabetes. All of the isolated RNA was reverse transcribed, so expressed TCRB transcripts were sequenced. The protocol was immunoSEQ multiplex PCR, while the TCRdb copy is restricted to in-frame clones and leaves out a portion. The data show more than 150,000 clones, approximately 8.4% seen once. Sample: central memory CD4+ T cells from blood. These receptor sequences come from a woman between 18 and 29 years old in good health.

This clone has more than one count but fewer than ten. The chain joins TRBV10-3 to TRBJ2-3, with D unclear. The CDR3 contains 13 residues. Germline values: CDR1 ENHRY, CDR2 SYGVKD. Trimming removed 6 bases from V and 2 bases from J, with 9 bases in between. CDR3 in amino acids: CAIREPPTDTQYF. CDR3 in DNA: TGTGCCATCAGGGAGCCTCCCACAGATACGCAGTATTTT.

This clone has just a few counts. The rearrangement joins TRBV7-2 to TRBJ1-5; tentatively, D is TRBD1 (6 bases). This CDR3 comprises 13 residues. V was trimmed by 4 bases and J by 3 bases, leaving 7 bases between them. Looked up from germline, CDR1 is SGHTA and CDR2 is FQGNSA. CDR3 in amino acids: CASSWDNNQPQHF. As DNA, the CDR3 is TGTGCCAGCAGCTGGGACAACAATCAGCCCCAGCATTTT.

Here the CDR3 DNA reads TGTGCCAGCAGCTGGACTAGCGGGAGTGGAACAGATACGCAGTATTTT. This gives the protein CASSWTSGSGTDTQYF. The chain uses TRBV11-3 and TRBJ2-3; TRBD2 matches 13 bases. The J segment lost 3 bases and the V segment lost 4 bases, leaving 4 bases of the junction unmatched. The CDR3 has 16 amino acids. Per germline, CDR1 SGHNT and CDR2 YENEEA. The full variable domain, completed using reference TRBV11-3 and TRBJ2-3, is EAGVVQSPRYKIIEKKQPVAFWCNPISGHNTLYWYLQNLGQGPELLIRYENEEAVDDSQLPKDRFSAERLKGVDSTLKIQPAELGDSAVYLCASSWTSGSGTDTQYFGPGTRLTVL.

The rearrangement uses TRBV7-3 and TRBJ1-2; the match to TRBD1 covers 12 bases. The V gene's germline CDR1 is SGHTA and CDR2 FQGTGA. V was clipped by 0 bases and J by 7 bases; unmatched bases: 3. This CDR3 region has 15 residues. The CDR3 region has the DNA TGTGCCAGCAGCTTAACCGGGACAGGGGGCTCTGGCTACACCTTC. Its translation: CASSLTGTGGSGYTF.

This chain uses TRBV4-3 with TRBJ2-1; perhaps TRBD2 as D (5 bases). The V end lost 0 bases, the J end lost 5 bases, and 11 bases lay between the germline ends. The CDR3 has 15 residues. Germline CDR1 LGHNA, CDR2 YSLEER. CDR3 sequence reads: CASSQEASRDNEQFF. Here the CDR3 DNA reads TGCGCCAGCAGCCAAGAGGCTAGCCGGGACAATGAGCAGTTCTTC.

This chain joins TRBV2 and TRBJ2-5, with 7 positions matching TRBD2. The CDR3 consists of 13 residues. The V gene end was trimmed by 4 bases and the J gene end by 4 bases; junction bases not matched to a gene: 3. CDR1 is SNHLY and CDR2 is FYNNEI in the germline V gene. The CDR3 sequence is CASSGERGETQYF. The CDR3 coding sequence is TGTGCCAGCAGTGGCGAGCGGGGAGAGACCCAGTACTTC.

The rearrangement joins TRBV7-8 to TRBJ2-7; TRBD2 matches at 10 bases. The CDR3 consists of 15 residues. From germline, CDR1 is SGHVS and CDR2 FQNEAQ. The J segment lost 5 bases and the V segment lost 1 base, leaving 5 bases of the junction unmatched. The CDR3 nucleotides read TGTGCCAGCAGCTTAGGAGCGGGGGGGCTAAACGAGCAGTACTTC. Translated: CASSLGAGGLNEQYF.

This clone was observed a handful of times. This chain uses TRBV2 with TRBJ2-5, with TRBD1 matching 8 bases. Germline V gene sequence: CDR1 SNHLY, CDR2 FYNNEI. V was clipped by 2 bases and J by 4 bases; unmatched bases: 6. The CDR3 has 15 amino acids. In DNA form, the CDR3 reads TGTGCCAGCAGTGAACTCAGGGGGCGCGGAGAGACCCAGTACTTC. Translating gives CASSELRGRGETQYF.

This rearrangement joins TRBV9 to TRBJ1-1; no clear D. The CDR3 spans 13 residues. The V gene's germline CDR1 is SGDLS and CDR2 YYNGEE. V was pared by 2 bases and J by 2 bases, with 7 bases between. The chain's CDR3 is CASSVQINTEAFF. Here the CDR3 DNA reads TGTGCCAGCAGCGTCCAGATTAACACTGAAGCTTTCTTT.

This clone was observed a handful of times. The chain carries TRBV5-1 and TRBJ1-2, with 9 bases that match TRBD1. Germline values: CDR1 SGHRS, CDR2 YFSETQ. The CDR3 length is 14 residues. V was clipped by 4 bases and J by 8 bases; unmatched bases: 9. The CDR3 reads CASSRTGAQVGYTF. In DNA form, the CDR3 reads TGCGCCAGCAGCAGGACAGGGGCCCAGGTCGGCTACACCTTC.

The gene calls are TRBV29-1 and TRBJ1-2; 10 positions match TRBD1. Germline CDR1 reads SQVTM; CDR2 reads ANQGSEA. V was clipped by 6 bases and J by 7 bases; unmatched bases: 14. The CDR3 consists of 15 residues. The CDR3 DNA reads TGCAGCGTCGAACTTACGACAGGGGGCGCCTCTGGCTACACCTTC. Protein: CSVELTTGGASGYTF.

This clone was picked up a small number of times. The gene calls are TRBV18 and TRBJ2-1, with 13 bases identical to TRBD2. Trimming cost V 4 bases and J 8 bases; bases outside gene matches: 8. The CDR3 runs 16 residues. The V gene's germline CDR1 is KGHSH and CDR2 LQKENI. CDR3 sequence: CASSLNGLAGDHEQFF. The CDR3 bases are TGTGCCAGCTCACTAAACGGACTAGCGGGGGACCATGAGCAGTTCTTC.

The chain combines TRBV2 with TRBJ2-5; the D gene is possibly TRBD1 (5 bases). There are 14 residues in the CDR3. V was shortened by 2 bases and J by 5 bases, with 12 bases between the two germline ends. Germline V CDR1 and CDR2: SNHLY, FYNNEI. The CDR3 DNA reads TGTGCCAGCAGTGAACGGGCAGGGTGGGAGACCCAGTACTTC. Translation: CASSERAGWETQYF.